Below, one T cell receptor (beta chain) is given with its context. This sample was taken from a study of T cell changes during pregnancy in multiple sclerosis. This CDR3 is 15 amino acids long. Germline V CDR1 and CDR2: MNHEY, SVGAGI. The trim removed 2 bases at V and 3 bases at J, leaving 7 bases unmatched. TCRdb's table, derived via immunoSEQ multiplex PCR, lists solely in-frame clones and lacks some. The table lists tens of thousands of clones, approximately 90% of them singletons, with around 4.3% in the top ten. The V and J genes are TRBV6-5 and TRBJ2-7; 7 positions match TRBD2. The sequenced sample was peripheral blood, obtained in the second trimester of pregnancy. The receptor comes from a female donor in good health, enrolled as a control in a pregnancy study. The DNA of the CDR3 is TGTGCCAGCAGTTACGGGGGGGACGGGATCTACGAGCAGTACTTC. This sequence encodes CASSYGGDGIYEQYF.